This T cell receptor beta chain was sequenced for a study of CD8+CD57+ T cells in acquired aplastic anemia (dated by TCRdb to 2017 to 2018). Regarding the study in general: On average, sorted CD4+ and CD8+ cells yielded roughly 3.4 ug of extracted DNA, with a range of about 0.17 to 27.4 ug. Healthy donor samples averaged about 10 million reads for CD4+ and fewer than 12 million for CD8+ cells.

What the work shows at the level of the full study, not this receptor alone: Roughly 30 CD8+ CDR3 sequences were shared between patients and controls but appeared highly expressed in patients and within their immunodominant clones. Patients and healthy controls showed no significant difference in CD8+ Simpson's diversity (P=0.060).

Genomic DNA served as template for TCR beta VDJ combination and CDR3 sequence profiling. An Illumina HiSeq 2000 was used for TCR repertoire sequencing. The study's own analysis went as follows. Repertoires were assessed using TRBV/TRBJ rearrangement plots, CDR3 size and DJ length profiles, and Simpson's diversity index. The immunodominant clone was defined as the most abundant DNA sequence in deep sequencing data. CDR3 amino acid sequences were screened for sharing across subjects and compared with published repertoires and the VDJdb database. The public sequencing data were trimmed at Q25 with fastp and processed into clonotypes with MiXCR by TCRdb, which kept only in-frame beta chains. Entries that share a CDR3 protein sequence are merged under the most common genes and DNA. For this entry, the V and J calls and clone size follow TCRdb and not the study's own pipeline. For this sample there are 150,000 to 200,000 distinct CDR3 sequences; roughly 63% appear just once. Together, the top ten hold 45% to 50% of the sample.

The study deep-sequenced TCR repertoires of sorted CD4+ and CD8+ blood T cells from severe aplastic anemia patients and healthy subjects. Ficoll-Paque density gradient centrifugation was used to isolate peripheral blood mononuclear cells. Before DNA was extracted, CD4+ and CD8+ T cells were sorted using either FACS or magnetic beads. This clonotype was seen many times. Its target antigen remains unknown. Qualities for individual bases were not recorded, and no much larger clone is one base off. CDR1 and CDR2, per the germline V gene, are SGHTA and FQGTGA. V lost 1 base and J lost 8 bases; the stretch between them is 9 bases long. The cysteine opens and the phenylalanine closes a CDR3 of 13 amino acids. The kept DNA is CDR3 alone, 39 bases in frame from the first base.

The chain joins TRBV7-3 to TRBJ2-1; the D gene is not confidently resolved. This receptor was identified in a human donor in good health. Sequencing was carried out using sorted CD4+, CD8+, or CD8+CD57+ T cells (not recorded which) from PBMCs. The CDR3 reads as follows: CASSLNPRDEQFF. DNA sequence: TGTGCCAGCAGCTTAAATCCACGGGATGAGCAGTTCTTC.